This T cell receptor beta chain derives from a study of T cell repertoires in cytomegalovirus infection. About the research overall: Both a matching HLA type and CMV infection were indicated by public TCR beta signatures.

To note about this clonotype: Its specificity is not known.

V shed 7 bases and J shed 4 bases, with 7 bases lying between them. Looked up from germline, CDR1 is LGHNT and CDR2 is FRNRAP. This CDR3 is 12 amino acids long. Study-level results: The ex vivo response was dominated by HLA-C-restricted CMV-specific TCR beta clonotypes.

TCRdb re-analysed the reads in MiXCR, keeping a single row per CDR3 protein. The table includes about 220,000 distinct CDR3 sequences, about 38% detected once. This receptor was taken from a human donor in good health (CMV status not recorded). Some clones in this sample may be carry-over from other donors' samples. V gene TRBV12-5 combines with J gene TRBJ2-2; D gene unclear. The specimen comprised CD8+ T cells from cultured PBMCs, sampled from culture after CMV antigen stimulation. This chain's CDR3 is CASAMGTGELFF. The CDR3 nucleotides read TGTGCTAGTGCTATGGGCACCGGGGAGCTGTTTTTT.